A single sample is the source of the 32 T cell receptor beta chains below, sequenced in a study of cytomegalovirus exposure and HLA in healthy donors. The PCR employed 60 Vbeta primers together with 13 Jbeta primers. Generated by immunoSEQ multiplex PCR, the TCRdb table keeps only in-frame clones and is missing some. The repertoire includes fewer than 150,000 clones, 15% to 17% of them detected once, and 1.9% sits in the top ten. Sequenced: PBMCs. The receptors here all came from a woman in her late teens or twenties in good health and CMV-seronegative.

This clone was seen a few times. This sequence joins TRBV29-1 and TRBJ2-3, with TRBD1 matching over 7 bases. CDR3 size: 14 residues. Germline-derived CDR1 and CDR2 are SQVTM and ANQGSEA. The V and J ends lost 5 bases and 4 bases, in that order; junction bases with no gene match: 9. CDR3 protein: CSVSRGHVADTQYF. DNA for the CDR3: TGCAGCGTTTCAAGGGGGCACGTGGCAGATACGCAGTATTTT.

This clone was seen a handful of times. The chain carries TRBV6-5 and TRBJ1-3; D is undetermined. Germline CDR1 MNHEY, CDR2 SVGAGI. The CDR3 has 16 residues. The V end lost 2 bases, the J end lost 0 bases, and 11 bases lay between the germline ends. CDR3 amino acids: CASSYETPSSGNTIYF. CDR3 nucleotides: TGTGCCAGCAGTTACGAAACTCCGAGCTCTGGAAACACCATATATTTT.

This clone was counted a few times. The chain is built from TRBV7-9 and TRBJ1-1, with D hard to call. The CDR3 length is 11 residues. CDR1 is SEHNR and CDR2 is FQNEAQ in the germline V gene (reference sequence). V was cut by 1 base and J by 7 bases, with 4 bases left in between. CDR3 region: CASSLGSEAFF. The DNA of the CDR3 is TGTGCCAGCAGCTTAGGGAGTGAAGCTTTCTTT.

This clone was observed a handful of times. This chain links TRBV27 with TRBJ1-4; TRBD1 aligns across 9 bases. With 6 bases clipped from V and 5 bases from J, the junction kept 10 bases outside the gene matches. Germline V gene sequence: CDR1 MNHEY, CDR2 SMNVEV (reference sequence). This CDR3 has 16 residues. The DNA of the CDR3 is TGTGCCAGCAGACACTTCCGGGACAGGGTCAATGAAAAACTGTTTTTT. Its translation: CASRHFRDRVNEKLFF.

This clone turned up a few times. This CDR3 is CAWSILSGRVGNEQFF. The CDR3 bases are TGTGCCTGGAGTATACTTAGCGGGAGGGTGGGCAATGAGCAGTTCTTC. The rearrangement links TRBV30 to TRBJ2-1, with 11 bases that match TRBD2. The length of the CDR3 is 16 residues. The V gene end was trimmed by 2 bases and the J gene end by 6 bases; junction bases not matched to a gene: 9. Germline values: CDR1 GTSNPN, CDR2 SVGIG (reference sequence).

This clone was counted between two and nine times. The chain combines TRBV7-9 with TRBJ2-1; 8 bases match TRBD2. The CDR3 extends over 16 amino acids. Germline V gene data show CDR1 as SEHNR and CDR2 as FQNEAQ (reference sequence). With 8 bases clipped from V and 3 bases from J, the junction kept 12 bases outside the gene matches. CDR3: CASGGYSGALYNEQFF. Written as DNA, the CDR3 is TGTGCCAGCGGCGGGTATAGCGGGGCTCTCTACAATGAGCAGTTCTTC.

The chain employs TRBV5-4 and TRBJ2-5, with 7 bases that match TRBD1. This CDR3 comprises 14 residues. CDR1 is SGHNT and CDR2 is YYREEE in the germline V gene (reference sequence). V trimming: 4 bases; J trimming: 2 bases; junction bases outside the gene matches: 5. The CDR3 sequence is CASSTGTVQETQYF. The CDR3, as DNA: TGTGCCAGCAGCACCGGGACAGTTCAAGAGACCCAGTACTTC.

In its sample, this clone was seen a few times. The chain couples TRBV9 to TRBJ2-7; a weak D match, TRBD2 (6 bases). CDR3 length: 15 residues. Looked up from germline, CDR1 is SGDLS and CDR2 is YYNGEE. Trimming pared 2 bases from V and 0 bases from J, leaving 12 bases between. CDR3 protein: CASSVGSGPSYEQYF. In DNA form, the CDR3 reads TGTGCCAGCAGCGTTGGTAGCGGACCCTCCTACGAGCAGTACTTC.

The chain couples TRBV18 to TRBJ2-2; TRBD2 might be the D (6 bases). In germline, CDR1 is KGHSH, CDR2 LQKENI. The V and J ends lost 3 bases and 5 bases respectively, with 10 bases between them. This CDR3 has 14 amino acids. The CDR3 bases are TGTGCCAGCTCACCGGAGGGTTTGACCGGGGAGCTGTTTTTT. Its translation: CASSPEGLTGELFF.

V is TRBV21-1 and J is TRBJ2-7; the table gives TRBD1 as D, unverified against the DNA. TRBV21-1 is recorded as a pseudogene. This CDR3 contains 15 residues. The CDR3 DNA is TGTGCCAGCAGCGCTCCCAGGGATGCCCACTACGAGCAGTACTTC. Translating it yields CASSAPRDAHYEQYF.

The gene calls are TRBV19 and TRBJ1-5; D gene unclear. Germline loops: CDR1 LNHDA, CDR2 SQIVND (reference sequence). This CDR3 has 15 amino acids. Trimming cost V 3 bases and J 4 bases, with 13 bases left between them. The CDR3 sequence: CASSIVFSGNQPQHF. In nucleotides, the CDR3 is TGTGCCAGTAGTATTGTCTTCAGCGGTAATCAGCCCCAGCATTTT.

This clone was found a few times. The chain employs TRBV2 and TRBJ1-2, with D tentatively TRBD1 (5 bases). The CDR3 runs 13 residues. Per the germline V gene, CDR1 is SNHLY and CDR2 is FYNNEI. Trimming pared 2 bases from V and 7 bases from J, leaving 11 bases between. This CDR3 reads CASSETAGFGYTF. Here the CDR3 DNA reads TGTGCCAGCAGTGAAACGGCAGGGTTTGGCTACACCTTC.

This clone showed up just a few times. The rearrangement links TRBV9 to TRBJ1-1; tentative D call: TRBD1 (5 bases). Trimming took 3 bases from V and 10 from J, leaving 13 bases between them. There are 12 residues in the CDR3. Germline CDR1 SGDLS, CDR2 YYNGEE. The CDR3 sequence: CASSGGAMGAFF. CDR3 in DNA: TGTGCCAGCAGCGGCGGGGCGATGGGAGCTTTCTTT.

This clone occurred a few times. The chain carries TRBV5-4 and TRBJ1-1, with D possibly being TRBD1 (6 bases). Germline loops: CDR1 SGHNT, CDR2 YYREEE (reference sequence). V was pared by 2 bases and J by 1 base, with 6 bases between. The CDR3 totals 13 residues. CDR3 region: CASSLQGNTEAFF. DNA of the CDR3: TGTGCCAGCAGCTTACAGGGGAACACTGAAGCTTTCTTT.

This rearrangement joins TRBV28 to TRBJ2-6; D remains ambiguous. Trimming took 3 bases from V and 4 from J, leaving 13 bases between them. Germline loops: CDR1 MDHEN, CDR2 SYDVKM. The CDR3 spans 16 residues. The CDR3 DNA sequence: TGTGCCAGCAGTTTCTGGGTGACGAGGGGGGCCAACGTCCTGACTTTC. It encodes CASSFWVTRGANVLTF.

CDR3 sequence: CASSRTGANYGYTF. The CDR3 nucleotides read TGTGCCAGCAGTCGGACAGGGGCTAACTATGGCTACACCTTC. The chain combines TRBV2 with TRBJ1-2; 9 bases are a match to TRBD1. The CDR3 runs to 14 residues. The germline V gene encodes CDR1 SNHLY and CDR2 FYNNEI. J lost 0 bases, V lost 5 bases, and 1 base had no gene match.

The chain joins TRBV5-4 to TRBJ2-5; D is possibly TRBD1 (6 bases). The closer fit of TRBJ2-7 to the DNA end suggests the J call may be wrong. Germline assignment: CDR1 SGHNT and CDR2 YYREEE (reference sequence). This CDR3 is built from 15 residues. The CDR3 nucleotides are TGTGCCAGCAGCTTGGGACAGGTCTCAACCTACGAGCAGTACTTC. It translates to CASSLGQVSTYEQYF.

The rearrangement joins TRBV2 to TRBJ2-2; D is perhaps TRBD1 (5 bases). The CDR3 runs 14 residues. The V end was cut by 6 bases, the J end by 0 bases, with 8 bases between. Germline V gene data show CDR1 as SNHLY and CDR2 as FYNNEI. CDR3 protein: CASRQTANTGELFF. For the CDR3, the DNA is TGTGCCAGCAGGCAGACAGCGAACACCGGGGAGCTGTTTTTT.

This clone was seen many times. The V call is TRBV5-5, the J call TRBJ2-3; weak D call: TRBD2 (5 bases). The germline CDR1 and CDR2 sequences are SGHKS and YYEKEE (reference sequence). V lost 2 bases, J lost 6 bases, and 19 bases lay in between. CDR3 length equals 16 residues. For the CDR3, the DNA is TGTGCCAGCAGCTTTGTGGGTGGAGGCTCCTACGATACGCAGTATTTT. Its protein product is CASSFVGGGSYDTQYF. The variable domain in full, with the rest retrieved from reference TRBV5-5 and TRBJ2-3, is DAGVTQSPTHLIKTRGQQVTLRCSPISGHKSVSWYQQVLGQGPQFIFQYYEKEERGRGNFPDRFSARQFPNYSSELNVNALLLGDSALYLCASSFVGGGSYDTQYFGPGTRLTVL.

This clone occurred a few times. The gene calls are TRBV4-2 and TRBJ2-1; 10 bases line up with TRBD2. Germline CDR1 LGHNA, CDR2 YNFKEQ. This CDR3 spans 15 amino acids. The V gene end was trimmed by 0 bases and the J gene end by 4 bases; junction bases not matched to a gene: 0. DNA for the CDR3: TGTGCCAGCAGCCAAGAAGCGGGGGGGTACAATGAGCAGTTCTTC. It is translated as CASSQEAGGYNEQFF.

The chain has TRBV4-3 and TRBJ1-2, with D perhaps matching TRBD1 (5 bases). CDR3 size: 16 residues. Trimming took off 0 bases at V and 8 bases at J, with 19 bases between the two ends. Germline V gene lookup returns CDR1 LGHNA and CDR2 YSLEER. CDR3 sequence: CASSQDLSTGSRGYTF. The CDR3 DNA reads as TGCGCCAGCAGCCAAGATTTGAGTACAGGATCTCGGGGCTACACCTTC.

This clone turned up a few times. The chain carries TRBV29-1 and TRBJ1-1; D gene unclear. Germline V lookup: CDR1 SQVTM, CDR2 ANQGSEA. V was pared by 5 bases and J by 0 bases, with 7 bases between. The CDR3 length is 12 residues. The CDR3 region is CSVSSMNTEAFF. In DNA, the CDR3 is TGCAGCGTTTCATCTATGAACACTGAAGCTTTCTTT.

V and J are TRBV4-2 and TRBJ2-5, with 7 positions matching TRBD1. Trimming removed 2 bases from V and 3 bases from J; junction bases left unmatched: 3. This CDR3 is 14 amino acids long. The germline V gene encodes CDR1 LGHNA and CDR2 YNFKEQ. CDR3 coding DNA: TGTGCCAGCAGCCAACCGGGACAGAAAGAGACCCAGTACTTC. Encoded protein: CASSQPGQKETQYF.

The V call is TRBV4-3, the J call TRBJ1-6; TRBD1 aligns across 7 bases. The V gene end was trimmed by 2 bases and the J gene end by 11 bases; junction bases not matched to a gene: 12. The CDR3 is made up of 16 amino acids. Per germline, CDR1 LGHNA and CDR2 YSLEER. CDR3 sequence reads: CASSQYGQAHLTPLHF. CDR3 coding DNA: TGCGCCAGCAGCCAATACGGACAGGCCCATTTGACACCCCTCCACTTT.

This clone was detected only a few times. The V call is TRBV5-1, the J call TRBJ2-3, with 13 nucleotides matching TRBD2. Germline CDR1 reads SGHRS; CDR2 reads YFSETQ. The CDR3 has 16 residues. Trimming at V came to 3 bases and at J to 2 bases, leaving 3 bases not matched to a gene. In DNA, the CDR3 is TGCGCCAGCAGCTGGGGACTAGCGGGAAACACAGATACGCAGTATTTT. The encoded protein is CASSWGLAGNTDTQYF.

This clone was seen only a few times. The V and J genes are TRBV5-1 and TRBJ2-6, with a tentative D call TRBD2 (5 bases). The CDR3 totals 15 residues. Germline V gene data show CDR1 as SGHRS and CDR2 as YFSETQ. V was trimmed by 0 bases and J by 4 bases, leaving 8 bases between them. Here the CDR3 DNA reads TGCGCCAGCAGCTTGGGAGGGTACGGGGCCAACGTCCTGACTTTC. The encoded protein is CASSLGGYGANVLTF. The full variable domain, in which reference TRBV5-1 and TRBJ2-6 provide the parts outside the CDR3, is KAGVTQTPRYLIKTRGQQVTLSCSPISGHRSVSWYQQTPGQGLQFLFEYFSETQRNKGNFPGRFSGRQFSNSRSEMNVSTLELGDSALYLCASSLGGYGANVLTFGAGSRLTVL.

This chain links TRBV9 with TRBJ2-7, with TRBD2 matching 9 bases. The germline CDR1 and CDR2 sequences are SGDLS and YYNGEE. The CDR3 consists of 15 residues. V lost 0 bases, J lost 2 bases, and 3 bases stayed unmatched. CDR3: CASSVAGGRAYEQYF. In DNA form, the CDR3 reads TGTGCCAGCAGCGTAGCGGGCGGGAGGGCCTACGAGCAGTACTTC.

V usage is TRBV7-9 and J usage is TRBJ2-7; D may be TRBD2 (5 bases). Germline CDR1 is SEHNR and CDR2 is FQNEAQ (reference sequence). Deletions cut 5 bases from V and 0 bases from J, with 17 bases between. The CDR3 consists of 16 residues. CDR3 DNA sequence: TGTGCCAGCAGCGGAATAGGTATAGGGAGCTCCTACGAGCAGTACTTC. The encoded protein is CASSGIGIGSSYEQYF.

This clone was detected a few times. CDR3 sequence reads: CASSLRLAGSYNEQFF. Here the CDR3 DNA reads TGTGCCAGCAGCTTGAGGCTAGCGGGGTCATACAATGAGCAGTTCTTC. The genes are TRBV5-4 and TRBJ2-1; 9 bases are shared with TRBD2. CDR1 and CDR2 (germline): SGHNT, YYREEE (reference sequence). V gave up 1 base and J gave up 4 bases; unmatched junction bases: 6. This CDR3 region has 16 residues. Based on the CDR3 plus reference TRBV5-4 and TRBJ2-1, the full variable domain is ETGVTQSPTHLIKTRGQQVTLRCSSQSGHNTVSWYQQALGQGPQFIFQYYREEENGRGNFPPRFSGLQFPNYSSELNVNALELDDSALYLCASSLRLAGSYNEQFFGPGTRLTVL.

V gene TRBV5-5 combines with J gene TRBJ2-7, with TRBD1 matching over 11 bases. This CDR3 contains 15 residues. The germline V gene has CDR1 SGHKS and CDR2 YYEKEE (reference sequence). The V and J ends lost 5 bases and 6 bases, in that order; junction bases with no gene match: 10. The CDR3 here is CASSSPGQGGREQYF. DNA for the CDR3: TGTGCCAGCAGTTCCCCGGGACAGGGGGGACGCGAGCAGTACTTC.

This clone was seen a few times. The rearrangement joins TRBV4-2 to TRBJ1-3, with 8 nucleotides matching TRBD1. V shed 2 bases and J 4 bases; nucleotides not matched to a gene: 7. Germline V CDR1 and CDR2: LGHNA, YNFKEQ. This CDR3 has 16 residues. The CDR3 DNA follows: TGTGCCAGCAGCCAAAAGGACAGGGCACTAGGAAACACCATATATTTT. Translating it yields CASSQKDRALGNTIYF.

The rearrangement joins TRBV14 to TRBJ2-7; 7 bases align to TRBD2. V lost 6 bases to trimming and J lost 7 bases; unmatched junction nucleotides: 9. CDR1 SGHDN and CDR2 FVKESK come from the germline V gene. This CDR3 contains 13 residues. CDR3 nucleotides: TGTGCCAGCAGTACCGGCGGGAGAAAGGAGCAGTACTTC. Protein product: CASSTGGRKEQYF.